These 26 T cell receptor beta chains were sequenced from one sample in a study of Ad26.COV2.S vaccination and SARS-CoV-2 variants. Using immunoSEQ multiplex PCR, the repertoire was profiled, and TCRdb retains in-frame clones only, with some absent. The sample lists roughly 400,000 clones, around 93% occurring once. The treatment: 15 to 20 received Ad26.COV2.S at low or high dose, single or two shots; roughly five received placebo; per-sample allocation not given. Sampling took place 63 days after the first vaccine or placebo injection. Sequences were derived from peripheral blood, sampled in a trial of Ad26.COV2.S vaccine versus placebo. These receptors all come from a person aged 18 to 65 who received the Ad26.COV2.S COVID-19 vaccine or a placebo.

V and J are TRBV29-1 and TRBJ1-1, with D perhaps TRBD1 (5 bases). This CDR3 spans 12 amino acids. CDR1 is SQVTM, CDR2 ANQGSEA, per germline. Trimming stripped 6 bases from V and 7 bases from J, with 15 bases between. This CDR3 is CSVPIQGIEAFF. As DNA, the CDR3 is TGCAGCGTGCCCATCCAGGGTATTGAAGCTTTCTTT.

The rearrangement joins TRBV4-3 to TRBJ1-2, with 8 bases identical to TRBD1. The CDR3 totals 16 residues. CDR1 LGHNA and CDR2 YSLEER come from the germline V gene. After removal of 3 bases from V and 4 bases from J, the junction contained 10 bases not matched to a gene. DNA for the CDR3: TGCGCCAGCAGCCACCACACCGGACAGGGCGGCTATGGCTACACCTTC. Its translation: CASSHHTGQGGYGYTF.

This clone was counted a single time. The chain recombines TRBV7-2 with TRBJ2-3; possible D gene TRBD1, 6 bases. This CDR3 has 13 amino acids. The ends were cut back, 5 bases at V and 4 bases at J, with 10 bases in the middle. Germline CDR1 is SGHTA and CDR2 is FQGNSA. In DNA, the CDR3 is TGTGCCAGCAGCCAACAGGGACCAGATACGCAGTATTTT. Translation: CASSQQGPDTQYF. The variable domain in full, completed from reference TRBV7-2 and TRBJ2-3, reads GAGVSQSPSNKVTEKGKDVELRCDPISGHTALYWYRQSLGQGLEFLIYFQGNSAPDKSGLPSDRFSAERTGGSVSTLTIQRTQQEDSAVYLCASSQQGPDTQYFGPGTRLTVL.

The chain is built from TRBV7-2 and TRBJ1-3, with no clear D. Looked up from germline, CDR1 is SGHTA and CDR2 is FQGNSA. The CDR3 is 13 amino acids. Trimming took 4 bases from V and 0 from J, leaving 4 bases between them. The CDR3 DNA is TGTGCCAGCAGCTACCCCTCTGGAAACACCATATATTTT. Protein product: CASSYPSGNTIYF.

The chain carries TRBV18 and TRBJ1-1, with 8 bases matching TRBD1. Losses at the gene ends were 3 bases for V and 1 base for J; bases not matched to a gene: 4. Per germline, CDR1 KGHSH and CDR2 LQKENI. The CDR3 sequence is 15 residues long. CDR3 amino acids: CASSPLQGENTEAFF. In nucleotides, the CDR3 is TGTGCCAGCTCACCGCTACAGGGGGAGAACACTGAAGCTTTCTTT.

This chain links TRBV30 with TRBJ1-5; D gene unclear. The V gene lost 3 bases and the J gene lost 4 bases, with 4 bases spanning the gap. The CDR3 runs 11 residues. CDR1 is GTSNPN and CDR2 is SVGIG in the germline V gene (reference sequence). CDR3 DNA sequence: TGTGCCTGGAGAGATAATCAGCCCCAGCATTTT. Protein product: CAWRDNQPQHF. The whole variable domain, remainder taken from reference TRBV30 and TRBJ1-5, is SQTIHQWPATLVQPVGSPLSLECTVEGTSNPNLYWYRQAAGRGLQLLFYSVGIGQISSEVPQNLSASRPQDRQFILSSKKLLLSDSGFYLCAWRDNQPQHFGDGTRLSIL.

The chain combines TRBV4-3 with TRBJ1-1, with 7 nucleotides matching TRBD1. V lost 4 bases and J lost 4; bases outside the gene matches: 3. CDR1 is LGHNA and CDR2 is YSLEER in the germline V gene. This CDR3 contains 13 residues. This CDR3 reads CASSPNRGTEAFF. The CDR3 nucleotides are TGCGCCAGCAGCCCGAACAGGGGCACTGAAGCTTTCTTT.

V usage is TRBV11-2 and J usage is TRBJ2-7; TRBD1 agrees at 7 bases. V gave up 5 bases and J gave up 4 bases; unmatched junction bases: 8. The CDR3 has 14 residues. Germline loops: CDR1 SGHAT, CDR2 FQNNGV. CDR3 amino acids: CASSRWDRLYEQYF. The CDR3 nucleotides read TGTGCCAGCAGCCGATGGGACAGATTATACGAGCAGTACTTC.

The chain uses TRBV28 and TRBJ1-2; 7 bases line up with TRBD1. Per the germline V gene, CDR1 is MDHEN and CDR2 is SYDVKM. J lost 2 bases, V lost 3 bases, and 6 bases had no gene match. This CDR3 comprises 15 residues. The CDR3: CASSFSTGANYGYTF. The DNA for the CDR3 is TGTGCCAGCAGTTTTTCAACAGGGGCCAACTATGGCTACACCTTC.

This clone is a singleton in its sample. The genes are TRBV28 and TRBJ1-5; 8 positions agree with TRBD1. The germline CDR1 and CDR2 sequences are MDHEN and SYDVKM. The CDR3 sequence is 14 residues long. Trimming at V came to 7 bases and at J to 3 bases, leaving 5 bases not matched to a gene. In nucleotides, the CDR3 is TGTGCCAGCACCCCGGACAGGGTCAATCAGCCCCAGCATTTT. Its protein is CASTPDRVNQPQHF.

The rearrangement joins TRBV30 to TRBJ1-2; D gene uncertain. The CDR3 has 12 residues. Germline CDR1 and CDR2: GTSNPN and SVGIG (reference sequence). Between the trimmed V and J ends, which lost 2 bases and 4 bases, there was a span of 8 bases. The CDR3 region is CAWSTFFYGYTF. CDR3 bases: TGTGCCTGGAGTACCTTTTTCTATGGCTACACCTTC.

The chain joins TRBV7-2 to TRBJ1-5; TRBD1 is a possible D gene (5 bases). The CDR3 spans 16 residues. V lost 1 base and J 4 bases, leaving 14 bases between the germline ends. CDR1 SGHTA and CDR2 FQGNSA come from the germline V gene. CDR3 DNA sequence: TGTGCCAGCAGCTTAGTGGGGCCTTCCACTAATCAGCCCCAGCATTTT. Residues: CASSLVGPSTNQPQHF.

This chain joins TRBV19 and TRBJ2-3, with 7 positions matching TRBD1. Trimming cost V 11 bases and J 3 bases; bases outside gene matches: 8. The V gene's germline CDR1 is LNHDA and CDR2 SQIVND (reference sequence). The CDR3 has 13 amino acids. This chain's CDR3 is CASNKGATDTQYF. The DNA of the CDR3 is TGTGCCTCGAACAAGGGGGCGACAGATACGCAGTATTTT.

The rearrangement uses TRBV5-1 and TRBJ2-1, with D possibly being TRBD1 (6 bases). Germline V gene lookup returns CDR1 SGHRS and CDR2 YFSETQ. Trimming removed 0 bases at V and 7 bases at J, with 11 bases between. This CDR3 is 14 amino acids long. The CDR3 here is CASSLVQGGNEQFF. The CDR3 nucleotides are TGCGCCAGCAGCTTGGTACAGGGTGGGAATGAGCAGTTCTTC.

The chain links TRBV7-9 to TRBJ1-4; D gene unclear. V was pared by 4 bases and J by 8 bases, with 17 bases between. CDR1 and CDR2 from the germline V gene are SEHNR and FQNEAQ (reference sequence). The CDR3 totals 15 residues. The CDR3 loop is CASSSSTTFAEKLFF. The CDR3 DNA sequence: TGTGCCAGCAGCTCCTCCACGACGTTCGCCGAAAAACTGTTTTTT.

In this sample, this clone turned up once. V usage is TRBV10-3 and J usage is TRBJ2-7, with a weak D call TRBD1 (5 bases). V lost 5 bases and J 2 bases, leaving 13 bases between the germline ends. The CDR3 runs 14 residues. Germline V CDR1 and CDR2: ENHRY, SYGVKD. CDR3 sequence reads: CAISTGLGPYEQYF. The CDR3 DNA reads TGTGCCATCAGTACAGGTTTAGGTCCCTACGAGCAGTACTTC.

The chain recombines TRBV19 with TRBJ1-4; D gene ambiguous. This CDR3 contains 14 residues. The germline CDR1 and CDR2 sequences are LNHDA and SQIVND (reference sequence). Between the trimmed V and J ends, which lost 3 bases and 12 bases, there was a span of 17 bases. CDR3 loop: CASSIRVPSWELFF. CDR3 nucleotide sequence: TGTGCCAGTAGTATCCGGGTTCCTTCGTGGGAACTGTTTTTT.

This clone appeared a few times. The chain uses TRBV4-1 and TRBJ1-1; 7 bases align to TRBD1. Trimming at V came to 0 bases and at J to 6 bases, leaving 7 bases not matched to a gene. CDR1 is MGHRA, CDR2 YSYEKL, per germline. The CDR3 runs to 15 residues. The CDR3 loop reads CASSQDDRVGPEAFF. Written as DNA, the CDR3 is TGCGCCAGCAGCCAAGACGACAGGGTCGGGCCTGAAGCTTTCTTT.

The V and J genes are TRBV16 and TRBJ1-5, with a tentative D call TRBD1 (5 bases). Per the germline V gene, CDR1 is KGHSY and CDR2 is FQNENV. The CDR3 runs to 14 residues. V gave up 4 bases and J gave up 4 bases, with 11 bases separating them. The CDR3: CASSPIPGNQPQHF. The DNA for the CDR3 is TGTGCCAGCAGCCCAATCCCAGGGAATCAGCCCCAGCATTTT. The full variable domain, rest sourced from reference TRBV16 and TRBJ1-5, is GEEVAQTPKHLVRGEGQKAKLYCAPIKGHSYVFWYQQVLKNEFKFLISFQNENVFDETGMPKERFSAKCLPNSPCSLEIQATKLEDSAVYFCASSPIPGNQPQHFGDGTRLSIL.

The chain couples TRBV10-3 to TRBJ2-3, with a tentative D call TRBD1 (5 bases). The CDR3 contains 16 residues. V lost 3 bases and J 0 bases, leaving 13 bases between the germline ends. Per germline, CDR1 ENHRY and CDR2 SYGVKD. The CDR3 region is CAISDLTETSTDTQYF. CDR3 bases: TGTGCCATCAGTGATTTGACAGAAACTAGCACAGATACGCAGTATTTT.

V gene TRBV28 combines with J gene TRBJ1-4; D not resolved. Germline lookup yields CDR1 MDHEN and CDR2 SYDVKM. The CDR3 extends over 16 amino acids. V was clipped by 5 bases and J by 4 bases, with 17 bases between them. The CDR3 here is CASSPPTRTLNEKLFF. The CDR3 DNA is TGTGCCAGCAGTCCGCCTACAAGGACTCTTAATGAAAAACTGTTTTTT.

This clone was counted a single time. The V and J genes are TRBV4-1 and TRBJ2-7, with 9 bases matching TRBD1. Germline lookup yields CDR1 MGHRA and CDR2 YSYEKL. The junction had 2 bases not matched to a gene; V was cut back by 3 bases and J by 2 bases. The CDR3 totals 14 residues. CDR3 in amino acids: CASSQRQGAYEQYF. CDR3 coding DNA: TGCGCCAGCAGCCAGAGACAGGGGGCCTACGAGCAGTACTTC.

This chain connects TRBV30 to TRBJ2-4; either TRBD1 or TRBD2 may fit D (5 bases each). Germline CDR1 is GTSNPN and CDR2 is SVGIG (reference sequence). The CDR3 sequence is 13 residues long. Deletions cut 4 bases from V and 0 bases from J, with 7 bases between. CDR3 sequence (DNA): TGTGCCTGGACCGGGGCAGCCAAAAACATTCAGTACTTC. Protein product: CAWTGAAKNIQYF.

The genes are TRBV7-2 and TRBJ1-3; TRBD1 matches 7 bases. Germline lookup yields CDR1 SGHTA and CDR2 FQGNSA. After removal of 7 bases from V and 0 bases from J, the junction contained 3 bases not matched to a gene. The CDR3 is 14 amino acids. CDR3 sequence reads: CASTDRVSGNTIYF. The CDR3, as DNA: TGTGCCAGCACTGACAGGGTCTCTGGAAACACCATATATTTT.

The rearrangement links TRBV28 to TRBJ2-1, with 8 bases identical to TRBD2. The J segment lost 8 bases and the V segment lost 5 bases, leaving 5 bases of the junction unmatched. The CDR3 is made up of 13 amino acids. Germline CDR1 and CDR2: MDHEN and SYDVKM. The CDR3 DNA reads TGTGCCAGCAGTCCCGGACTAGCCCATGAGCAGTTCTTC. Translated, it gives CASSPGLAHEQFF.

V and J are TRBV19 and TRBJ1-2, with TRBD1 identical over 10 bases. This CDR3 region has 16 residues. V lost 4 bases to trimming and J lost 1 base; unmatched junction nucleotides: 6. The germline V gene encodes CDR1 LNHDA and CDR2 SQIVND (reference sequence). CDR3 protein: CASSKRTGGNNYGYTF. The CDR3, as DNA: TGTGCCAGTAGTAAACGGACAGGGGGGAATAACTATGGCTACACCTTC.